What follows are 2 T cell receptor beta chains derived from one specimen sequenced in a study of spatial heterogeneity in lung cancer. Using its own MiXCR run on the 5' RACE reads, TCRdb lists one record per CDR3 protein. This table has about 120,000 distinct CDR3 sequences, 9% to 15% appearing once. The sample's time point: blood at routine non-recurrence follow-up after resection. The input material, whole RNA from tumor, nontumor lung or frozen PBMC, was sequenced unsorted. The sequencing used PBMCs, collected at follow-up. These receptor sequences come from a male donor with early-stage non-small cell lung cancer.

This clonotype was seen more than once but under ten times. The rearrangement links TRBV10-1 to TRBJ2-3; D is possibly TRBD1 or TRBD2 (5 bases each). CDR1 is WNHNN and CDR2 is SYGVQD in the germline V gene (reference sequence). This CDR3 is 13 amino acids long. The V end lost 4 bases, the J end lost 5 bases, and 10 bases lay between the germline ends. The CDR3 DNA follows: TGCGCCAGCAGTGTAAGAGGGGTAGATACGCAGTATTTT. Translated: CASSVRGVDTQYF.

The genes are TRBV2 and TRBJ1-4, with TRBD1 identical over 8 bases. V dropped 6 bases and J dropped 5; count of bases not matched to a gene: 5. Germline CDR1 SNHLY, CDR2 FYNNEI. The CDR3 extends over 14 amino acids. The CDR3 nucleotides are TGTGCCAGCAGATGGGACAGGAAAAATGAAAAACTGTTTTTT. Encoded protein: CASRWDRKNEKLFF.